This TCR beta chain was identified during a study of blood T cell repertoires in COVID-19. Whole-study context: PBMCs, B-cell-depleted T cells, or T cells were the source of the cDNA or gDNA that made up the material.

Original analysis: Amplification from reference gene primers served as the basis for estimated nucleated cell counts. Data came from immunoSEQ multiplex PCR; TCRdb stores just in-frame clones and leaves some out. D and trimming were read from the DNA, whereas the V and J calls and clone size are those reported in that table. The top ten hold roughly 8% of the sample, which has about 270,000 clones, about nine tenths seen once. The CDR3 is made up of 16 amino acids. Germline lookup yields CDR1 SGHDT and CDR2 YYEEEE. V was cut by 0 bases and J by 4 bases, with 16 bases left in between. The receptor was derived from a man aged 35-49 years with active or convalescent COVID-19. V usage is TRBV5-6 and J usage is TRBJ1-2; D is perhaps TRBD1 (5 bases). The source material was peripheral blood. The CDR3 nucleotides are TGTGCCAGCAGCTTGGTGGTGCAGGGAAGTTCCTATGGCTACACCTTC. It yields the protein CASSLVVQGSSYGYTF.